These 32 T cell receptor beta chains share one sample of origin, sequenced in a study of T cell responses to AZD1222 COVID-19 vaccine. Produced via immunoSEQ multiplex PCR; TCRdb's table is partial and in-frame only. The table has around 100,000 clones, roughly four fifths seen once. Source: peripheral blood, taken on day 0 of AZD1222 vaccination. The source of these receptors is an adult in good health.

Regarding this clone: A junction boundary mismatches the germline segment, possibly from a read error. J is TRBJ2-2 and V is TRBV7-7, with D maybe TRBD1 (5 bases). This CDR3 has 14 amino acids. Germline V lookup: CDR1 SSHAT, CDR2 FNYEAQ (reference sequence). The CDR3 nucleotides read TGTGCTAGCAGCTTAAGGGGGAACACCGGGGAGCTGTTTTTT. It specifies CASSLRGNTGELFF.

This chain uses TRBV7-8 with TRBJ2-2, with a weak D call TRBD1 (5 bases). The germline V gene encodes CDR1 SGHVS and CDR2 FQNEAQ. With 6 bases removed from V and 4 bases from J, the gap between germline ends came to 18 bases. This CDR3 is built from 16 residues. The CDR3 loop is CASSSSAGSSTGELFF. CDR3 sequence (DNA): TGTGCCAGCAGTAGCAGTGCAGGGTCGAGCACCGGGGAGCTGTTTTTT.

The V and J genes are TRBV29-1 and TRBJ2-2, with 8 bases lining up with TRBD1. This CDR3 comprises 14 residues. Looked up from germline, CDR1 is SQVTM and CDR2 is ANQGSEA. V shed 5 bases and J 1 base; nucleotides not matched to a gene: 3. CDR3 loop: CSVQGALNTGELFF. In DNA, the CDR3 is TGCAGCGTTCAGGGGGCCCTGAACACCGGGGAGCTGTTTTTT.

The chain couples TRBV6-5 to TRBJ1-5, with D unresolved. The CDR3 extends over 15 amino acids. V dropped 5 bases and J dropped 3 bases, with 14 bases sitting between them. In germline, CDR1 is MNHEY, CDR2 SVGAGI. In DNA, the CDR3 is TGTGCCAGCAGTAAGCGACGGGCGGACAATCAGCCCCAGCATTTT. It is translated as CASSKRRADNQPQHF.

The J gene is TRBJ2-7, the V gene TRBV7-8; 8 bases are shared with TRBD2. In germline, CDR1 is SGHVS, CDR2 FQNEAQ. This CDR3 spans 19 amino acids. V shed 5 bases and J 1 base; nucleotides not matched to a gene: 19. The CDR3 is CASSPSLGSGALGSYEQYF. The CDR3 DNA follows: TGTGCCAGCAGCCCCTCCTTAGGTAGCGGGGCCCTGGGGTCCTACGAGCAGTACTTC.

The J gene is TRBJ2-7, the V gene TRBV5-4, with a tentative D call TRBD2 (5 bases). This CDR3 spans 14 amino acids. Germline V lookup: CDR1 SGHNT, CDR2 YYREEE (reference sequence). The V gene lost 4 bases and the J gene lost 3 bases, with 14 bases spanning the gap. The CDR3 region has the DNA TGTGCCAGCAGCCGCGCTGGGCGGGTCTACGAGCAGTACTTC. Its protein is CASSRAGRVYEQYF.

The CDR3 region is CASSQPGTGSHNEQFF. The CDR3 DNA sequence: TGCGCCAGCAGCCAGCCCGGGACAGGGTCCCACAATGAGCAGTTCTTC. The chain employs TRBV4-1 and TRBJ2-1, with TRBD1 identical over 9 bases. This CDR3 comprises 16 residues. V shed 3 bases and J 5 bases; nucleotides not matched to a gene: 8. From germline, CDR1 is MGHRA and CDR2 YSYEKL.

The rearrangement uses TRBV29-1 and TRBJ2-5; 8 bases map to TRBD1. After removal of 2 bases from V and 10 bases from J, the junction contained 12 bases not matched to a gene. Per germline, CDR1 SQVTM and CDR2 ANQGSEA. This CDR3 contains 14 residues. Written as DNA, the CDR3 is TGCAGCGTTGAACCCCGTGGCAGGGGGCACGACCAGTACTTC. This gives the protein CSVEPRGRGHDQYF.

The chain combines TRBV19 with TRBJ1-5; 7 nucleotides match TRBD1. After removal of 4 bases from V and 0 bases from J, the junction contained 15 bases not matched to a gene. Germline CDR1 is LNHDA and CDR2 is SQIVND (reference sequence). The CDR3 extends over 19 amino acids. CDR3: CASSTRKGAGGYSNQPQHF. CDR3 nucleotides: TGTGCCAGTAGTACGCGAAAGGGGGCCGGGGGATATAGCAATCAGCCCCAGCATTTT.

The rearrangement joins TRBV5-4 to TRBJ1-1, with D hard to call. The germline CDR1 and CDR2 sequences are SGHNT and YYREEE (reference sequence). The ends were cut back, 4 bases at V and 4 bases at J, with 17 bases in the middle. This CDR3 contains 15 residues. For the CDR3, the DNA is TGTGCCAGCAGCGCCTCACCGGGAAGTTCCACTGAAGCTTTCTTT. Translation gives CASSASPGSSTEAFF.

This sequence joins TRBV27 and TRBJ2-3; 7 bases are a match to TRBD2. The V gene end was trimmed by 2 bases and the J gene end by 4 bases; junction bases not matched to a gene: 3. The CDR3 loop spans 14 amino acids. Germline V gene sequence: CDR1 MNHEY, CDR2 SMNVEV (reference sequence). The CDR3 sequence is CASSLRRGADTQYF. The CDR3 nucleotides are TGTGCCAGCAGTTTACGCCGGGGGGCAGATACGCAGTATTTT.

This chain connects TRBV18 to TRBJ1-5; D is undetermined. The CDR3 extends over 13 amino acids. CDR1 is KGHSH, CDR2 LQKENI, per germline. V was trimmed by 4 bases and J by 5 bases, leaving 9 bases between them. The CDR3 is CASSRSADQPQHF. The CDR3 coding sequence is TGTGCCAGCTCACGGAGCGCCGATCAGCCCCAGCATTTT.

Details on this clone: The same CDR3 also results from other DNA sequences found in this sample. J is TRBJ1-2 and V is TRBV12-3 or TRBV12-4; the D is unclear. The V end lost 4 bases, the J end lost 4 bases, and 7 bases lay between the germline ends. This CDR3 contains 12 residues. The CDR3 DNA follows: TGTGCCAGCAGTTCGTCCGGCTATGGCTACACCTTC. Residues: CASSSSGYGYTF.

This sequence joins TRBV6-5 and TRBJ1-2; 10 bases are a match to TRBD1. V lost 11 bases and J lost 5; bases outside the gene matches: 8. This CDR3 has 13 amino acids. The germline V gene encodes CDR1 MNHEY and CDR2 SVGAGI. CDR3 amino acids: CAAQLGQGYGYTF. As DNA, the CDR3 is TGTGCCGCACAACTGGGACAGGGGTATGGCTACACCTTC.

V usage is TRBV19 and J usage is TRBJ2-1; tentatively, D is TRBD1 or TRBD2 (6 bases each). V gave up 3 bases and J gave up 8 bases, with 17 bases separating them. Germline CDR1 is LNHDA and CDR2 is SQIVND (reference sequence). The CDR3 has 15 amino acids. The CDR3 sequence is CASSIQGGLGDEQFF. The CDR3 region has the DNA TGTGCCAGTAGTATCCAAGGGGGGCTGGGGGATGAGCAGTTCTTC.

CDR3 nucleotides: TGTGCCAGTAGTATTTGGTCAGGGGGGTCTGGGGCCAACGTCCTGACTTTC. It yields the protein CASSIWSGGSGANVLTF. This chain links TRBV19 with TRBJ2-6; TRBD1 is a possible D gene (7 bases). V was pared by 3 bases and J by 1 base, with 13 bases between. Germline CDR1 LNHDA, CDR2 SQIVND (reference sequence). The CDR3 sequence is 17 residues long.

This clone was detected a few times. This rearrangement joins TRBV18 to TRBJ1-1; tentative D call: TRBD1 (5 bases). The CDR3 is made up of 14 amino acids. Germline V lookup: CDR1 KGHSH, CDR2 LQKENI. V was trimmed by 3 bases and J by 4 bases, leaving 12 bases between them. The CDR3 DNA is TGTGCCAGCTCACCGCGCGGGGGAGGCACTGAAGCTTTCTTT. Translation gives CASSPRGGGTEAFF.

The chain uses TRBV6-5 and TRBJ1-2; 7 positions match TRBD1. This CDR3 contains 14 residues. Germline V gene sequence: CDR1 MNHEY, CDR2 SVGAGI. Trimming cost V 2 bases and J 4 bases; bases outside gene matches: 4. The CDR3 here is CASSYRQGPYGYTF. In DNA, the CDR3 is TGTGCCAGCAGTTACCGACAGGGTCCCTATGGCTACACCTTC.

This clone has more than one count but fewer than ten. CDR3 region: CASSQRVNRETQYF. For the CDR3, the DNA is TGTGCCAGCAGCCAGCGCGTGAATCGGGAGACCCAGTACTTC. The rearrangement joins TRBV14 to TRBJ2-5; D remains ambiguous. This CDR3 comprises 14 residues. The germline CDR1 and CDR2 sequences are SGHDN and FVKESK. Trimming stripped 3 bases from V and 5 bases from J, with 13 bases between.

This chain joins TRBV6-5 and TRBJ2-5; 9 nucleotides agree with TRBD1. The CDR3 runs 14 residues. CDR1 and CDR2 (germline): MNHEY, SVGAGI. Trimming took 4 bases from V and 4 from J; bases not matched to a gene: 4. CDR3 nucleotide sequence: TGTGCCAGCAGTTCCGGGACAGGGTCAGAGACCCAGTACTTC. It is translated as CASSSGTGSETQYF.

This clone is classed as medium-sized (0.01 to 0.1%). V and J are TRBV2 and TRBJ2-1, with 7 bases fitting TRBD2. The V gene end was trimmed by 5 bases and the J gene end by 0 bases; junction bases not matched to a gene: 1. Germline lookup yields CDR1 SNHLY and CDR2 FYNNEI. This CDR3 comprises 14 residues. The DNA of the CDR3 is TGTGCCAGCAGTAGCGGGACCTCCTACAATGAGCAGTTCTTC. Translated: CASSSGTSYNEQFF.

This chain connects TRBV29-1 to TRBJ2-6, with D uncertain. The germline V gene has CDR1 SQVTM and CDR2 ANQGSEA. The ends were cut back, 6 bases at V and 0 bases at J, with 12 bases in the middle. The CDR3 runs to 15 residues. CDR3 residues: CSVYRGSSGANVLTF. CDR3 nucleotide sequence: TGCAGCGTATACCGAGGTTCCTCTGGGGCCAACGTCCTGACTTTC.

J is TRBJ2-7 and V is TRBV5-1; the D gene is possibly TRBD1 (5 bases). CDR3 size: 15 residues. V was cut by 4 bases and J by 1 base, with 15 bases left in between. Germline V gene data show CDR1 as SGHRS and CDR2 as YFSETQ. The CDR3 protein is CASSPGAGLSYEQYF. The CDR3 region has the DNA TGCGCCAGCAGCCCTGGGGCAGGCTTGTCCTACGAGCAGTACTTC.

V is TRBV18 and J is TRBJ2-3, with D hard to call. Germline assignment: CDR1 KGHSH and CDR2 LQKENI. Trimming removed 3 bases at V and 4 bases at J, with 8 bases between. This CDR3 spans 13 amino acids. CDR3 sequence: CASSPTTADTQYF. For the CDR3, the DNA is TGTGCCAGCTCACCTACTACAGCAGATACGCAGTATTTT.

This clone was detected once. The chain is built from TRBV30 and TRBJ1-1; the D gene is possibly TRBD1 (5 bases). The germline gives CDR1 GTSNPN, CDR2 SVGIG (reference sequence). This CDR3 has 13 amino acids. Trimming took 0 bases from V and 6 from J, leaving 11 bases between them. CDR3 sequence (DNA): TGTGCCTGGAGTGTACTACTGGGACCTGAAGCTTTCTTT. This gives the protein CAWSVLLGPEAFF.

The V and J genes are TRBV30 and TRBJ1-2; D gene ambiguous. Between the trimmed V and J ends, which lost 2 bases and 4 bases, there was a span of 8 bases. This CDR3 spans 12 amino acids. Germline V gene lookup returns CDR1 GTSNPN and CDR2 SVGIG (reference sequence). This chain's CDR3 is CAWSPGAYGYTF. DNA for the CDR3: TGTGCCTGGAGTCCGGGAGCCTATGGCTACACCTTC.

This clone was detected a few times. The rearrangement links TRBV28 to TRBJ1-1; 8 nucleotides line up with TRBD1. With 4 bases clipped from V and 0 bases from J, the junction kept 4 bases outside the gene matches. CDR1 and CDR2 from the germline V gene are MDHEN and SYDVKM. The CDR3 is 15 amino acids. Written as DNA, the CDR3 is TGTGCCAGCAGTTCAGGGGGCAGCATGAACACTGAAGCTTTCTTT. It translates to CASSSGGSMNTEAFF.

V usage is TRBV19 and J usage is TRBJ2-2, with D possibly TRBD2 on 5 matching bases. The CDR3 is 16 amino acids. Trimming removed 4 bases from V and 1 base from J, with 13 bases in between. Germline-derived CDR1 and CDR2 are LNHDA and SQIVND (reference sequence). The chain's CDR3 is CASSTWRGKNTGELFF. As DNA, the CDR3 is TGTGCCAGTAGTACCTGGAGAGGGAAGAACACCGGGGAGCTGTTTTTT.

The chain combines TRBV28 with TRBJ2-2, with 12 positions matching TRBD2. The junction had 4 bases not matched to a gene; V was cut back by 6 bases and J by 5 bases. CDR1 MDHEN and CDR2 SYDVKM come from the germline V gene. This CDR3 contains 15 residues. The chain's CDR3 is CASSPGLAGTGELFF. DNA of the CDR3: TGTGCCAGCAGCCCCGGACTAGCGGGAACCGGGGAGCTGTTTTTT.

The V call is TRBV10-3, the J call TRBJ2-5; TRBD1 agrees at 8 bases. V dropped 10 bases and J dropped 5; count of bases not matched to a gene: 6. CDR3 length: 12 amino acids. Germline assignment: CDR1 ENHRY and CDR2 SYGVKD. The CDR3 sequence is CATQGAGETQYF. The CDR3 DNA reads as TGTGCCACGCAGGGGGCCGGGGAGACCCAGTACTTC.

The chain carries TRBV28 and TRBJ2-3, with TRBD2 as a possible D gene (6 bases). V lost 8 bases, J lost 4 bases, and 19 bases lay in between. Germline values: CDR1 MDHEN, CDR2 SYDVKM. This CDR3 is built from 15 residues. The CDR3 DNA follows: TGTGCCAGCTCTTCAGGAGGGCCTTTCGCAGATACGCAGTATTTT. Translation gives CASSSGGPFADTQYF.

The rearrangement uses TRBV5-4 and TRBJ1-1, with no clear D. Trimming shortened V by 2 bases and J by 1 base, and 9 bases separated the two germline ends. The CDR3 has 14 residues. The germline V gene encodes CDR1 SGHNT and CDR2 YYREEE (reference sequence). CDR3 sequence: CASSFQTGNTEAFF. CDR3 coding DNA: TGTGCCAGCAGCTTCCAGACGGGGAACACTGAAGCTTTCTTT.